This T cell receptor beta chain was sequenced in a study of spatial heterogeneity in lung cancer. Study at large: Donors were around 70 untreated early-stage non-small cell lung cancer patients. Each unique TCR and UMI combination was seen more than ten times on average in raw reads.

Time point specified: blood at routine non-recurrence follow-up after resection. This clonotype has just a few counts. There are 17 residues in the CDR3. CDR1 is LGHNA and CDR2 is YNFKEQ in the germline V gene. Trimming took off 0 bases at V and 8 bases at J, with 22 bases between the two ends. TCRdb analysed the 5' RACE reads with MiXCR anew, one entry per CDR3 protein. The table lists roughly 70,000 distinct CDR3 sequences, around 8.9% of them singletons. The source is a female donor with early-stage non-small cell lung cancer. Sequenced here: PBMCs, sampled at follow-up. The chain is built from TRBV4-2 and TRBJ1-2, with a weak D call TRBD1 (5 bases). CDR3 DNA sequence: TGTGCCAGCAGCCAAGATCCTAAGGGGCAGAGGCGGTGGGGCTACACCTTC. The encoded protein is CASSQDPKGQRRWGYTF.